This TCR beta chain comes out of a study of blood T cell repertoires in COVID-19. Study-level information: Samples came from the United States, Italy and Spain, spanning acute and convalescent COVID-19. T cells, B-cell-depleted T cells, or PBMCs provided the cDNA or gDNA that served as material.

The CDR3 runs 17 residues. Germline trimming cut 5 bases from V and 8 bases from J; bases unmatched to any gene: 20. The germline V gene has CDR1 LNHDA and CDR2 SQIVND (reference sequence). Authors' data handling: Quantification of nucleated cells was approximated via reference gene primer amplification. Clones were read by immunoSEQ multiplex PCR, and TCRdb kept only the in-frame ones, dropping some. D and trimming come from the DNA, and the V and J calls and clone size come from that table. The table shows roughly 51,000 clones, with roughly 84% occurring only once. Source material: peripheral blood. The chain recombines TRBV19 with TRBJ1-2; TRBD1 matches 7 bases. This clonotype was sampled from a man aged 50 or older with active COVID-19. This CDR3 reads CASSVLGTEPPFGGYTF. CDR3 bases: TGTGCCAGTAGTGTCCTCGGGACAGAACCCCCCTTTGGGGGCTACACCTTC.